This T cell receptor (beta chain) emerged from a study of T-cell reconstitution after alpha-beta-depleted transplantation in children. Unique molecular identifiers were incorporated during preparation of the TCRbeta library. TCRdb re-derived calls from the PCR reads in MiXCR, one entry per CDR3 protein. Altogether around 250,000 distinct CDR3 sequences are present, under 30% being singletons, with the ten largest covering less than 3.5%. A few counts support this clonotype. The starting material was PBMCs, obtained before TCRalphabeta/CD19-depleted stem cell transplant. This clonotype originated in a girl aged 2-10 years with Fanconi anemia, due to receive a stem cell transplant.

As DNA, the CDR3 is TGCAGTGGAAGACAGGGGAACATTCAGTACTTC. Its protein product is CSGRQGNIQYF. This chain joins TRBV20-1 and TRBJ2-4, with TRBD1 identical over 8 bases. V lost 7 bases and J lost 7; bases outside the gene matches: 3. The germline V gene has CDR1 DFQATT and CDR2 SNEGSKA (reference sequence). The CDR3 extends over 11 amino acids.